The 30 T cell receptor beta chains in this list originate from one sample, sequenced in a study of T cell responses to AZD1222 COVID-19 vaccine. Here immunoSEQ multiplex PCR was the method, and the copy in TCRdb shows in-frame clones only, minus some. The profile covers fewer than 200,000 clones, with 85% to 95% appearing a single time and about 9.4% taken by the ten largest. This sample comprised peripheral blood, obtained on day 0 of AZD1222 vaccination. The receptor source for this set is an adult in good health.

The chain joins TRBV28 to TRBJ2-1; D remains ambiguous. This CDR3 has 12 residues. V was shortened by 2 bases and J by 7 bases, with 6 bases between the two germline ends. The germline V gene has CDR1 MDHEN and CDR2 SYDVKM. CDR3 DNA sequence: TGTGCCAGCAGTTTAATCGGGAATGAGCAGTTCTTC. Translating it yields CASSLIGNEQFF.

The chain couples TRBV29-1 to TRBJ2-1; a weak D match, TRBD2 (5 bases). Trimming left V 5 bases short and J 6 bases short, with 20 bases between. From germline, CDR1 is SQVTM and CDR2 ANQGSEA. The CDR3 loop spans 15 amino acids. CDR3 loop: CSVIYERAASNEQFF. CDR3 sequence (DNA): TGCAGCGTTATTTACGAGAGGGCCGCCTCCAATGAGCAGTTCTTC.

The chain employs TRBV12-5 and TRBJ1-5; TRBD1 aligns across 8 bases. This CDR3 spans 14 amino acids. CDR1 is LGHNT and CDR2 is FRNRAP in the germline V gene. Unmatched junction bases numbered 4, after V lost 5 bases and J lost 4 bases. The CDR3 nucleotides read TGTGCTAGTGGTCCGGACAGGGCAAATCAGCCCCAGCATTTT. Translated: CASGPDRANQPQHF.

This clone was observed a single time. The chain recombines TRBV7-9 with TRBJ2-1; D perhaps matches TRBD2 (6 bases). The CDR3 spans 15 residues. Germline V gene data show CDR1 as SEHNR and CDR2 as FQNEAQ (reference sequence). V lost 10 bases and J lost 0, with 16 bases in between. This CDR3 reads CAIDPSGDSYNEQFF. The CDR3 nucleotides are TGTGCCATAGATCCATCGGGAGACTCCTACAATGAGCAGTTCTTC.

This chain links TRBV7-6 with TRBJ1-5; D might be TRBD1 (5 bases). V lost 1 base to trimming and J lost 3 bases, with 10 bases between them. CDR1 is SGHVS, CDR2 FNYEAQ, per germline. This CDR3 comprises 15 residues. The CDR3 DNA is TGTGCCAGCAGCTTAGATGAGGGGTACAATCAGCCCCAGCATTTT. Its translation: CASSLDEGYNQPQHF.

The V call is TRBV6-2 or TRBV6-3, the J call TRBJ2-7; the match to TRBD1 covers 7 bases. The germline CDR1 and CDR2 sequences are MNHEY and SVGEGT. V was clipped by 2 bases and J by 3 bases; unmatched bases: 10. The CDR3 is 16 residues long. CDR3 DNA: TGTGCCAGCAGTTACCCCCCCCGGGACAGCAACTACGAGCAGTACGTC. This codes for CASSYPPRDSNYEQYV.

V usage is TRBV5-1 and J usage is TRBJ2-1; D is perhaps TRBD2 (6 bases). Trimming removed 3 bases from V and 5 bases from J, with 15 bases in between. CDR3 length equals 15 residues. Germline values: CDR1 SGHRS, CDR2 YFSETQ. The CDR3 DNA reads TGCGCCAGCAGCTCGTGGGGGGAGCCCAACAATGAGCAGTTCTTC. Translation: CASSSWGEPNNEQFF.

The chain employs TRBV5-6 and TRBJ1-2, with D maybe TRBD1 (5 bases). V was clipped by 0 bases and J by 8 bases, with 14 bases between them. The length of the CDR3 is 14 residues. The germline CDR1 and CDR2 sequences are SGHDT and YYEEEE. CDR3 nucleotides: TGTGCCAGCAGCTTGGCCGACAGCCGATCGGGCTACACCTTC. Amino acids: CASSLADSRSGYTF.

This clone was detected a few times. The chain links TRBV20-1 to TRBJ1-1; D uncertain. Trimming stripped 6 bases from V and 5 bases from J, with 7 bases between. Germline V gene sequence: CDR1 DFQATT, CDR2 SNEGSKA (reference sequence). This CDR3 contains 10 residues. CDR3 protein: CSAGWTEAFF. The CDR3 DNA is TGCAGTGCGGGGTGGACTGAAGCTTTCTTT.

V usage is TRBV18 and J usage is TRBJ2-1; D perhaps matches TRBD1 (6 bases). V was clipped by 0 bases and J by 6 bases, with 15 bases between them. Germline lookup yields CDR1 KGHSH and CDR2 LQKENI. The CDR3 has 16 amino acids. DNA for the CDR3: TGTGCCAGCTCACCACCGCCTGGGGGCATTGGCAATGAGCAGTTCTTC. Translated: CASSPPPGGIGNEQFF.

This chain links TRBV6-2 or TRBV6-3 with TRBJ2-3; D is unclear. The germline V and J ends were trimmed by 4 bases and 2 bases, with 10 bases remaining between them. Germline lookup yields CDR1 MNHEY and CDR2 SVGEGT. This CDR3 region has 14 residues. The DNA of the CDR3 is TGTGCCAGCAGTTCTGCATCCTTCACAGATACGCAGTATTTT. Encoded protein: CASSSASFTDTQYF.

J is TRBJ2-1 and V is TRBV7-6; 8 nucleotides line up with TRBD2. This CDR3 contains 18 residues. Germline lookup yields CDR1 SGHVS and CDR2 FNYEAQ. V trimming: 6 bases; J trimming: 5 bases; junction bases outside the gene matches: 18. The CDR3 DNA reads TGTGCCAGCAGTTACACCCTGAGACGGGAGGGGATGAACAATGAGCAGTTCTTC. Translated: CASSYTLRREGMNNEQFF.

V usage is TRBV19 and J usage is TRBJ1-5; D not certain. This CDR3 is built from 15 residues. CDR1 LNHDA and CDR2 SQIVND come from the germline V gene (reference sequence). Trimming took 9 bases from V and 4 from J, leaving 19 bases between them. The CDR3: CASQPWGNGNQPQHF. The CDR3, as DNA: TGTGCCAGCCAGCCTTGGGGAAATGGGAATCAGCCCCAGCATTTT.

This rearrangement joins TRBV27 to TRBJ2-1, with 9 bases aligning to TRBD1. The trim removed 9 bases at V and 15 bases at J, leaving 9 bases unmatched. Germline-derived CDR1 and CDR2 are MNHEY and SMNVEV (reference sequence). The CDR3 length is 11 residues. As DNA, the CDR3 is TGTGCCAGAACAGGGGGCGTTAGGCGGTTCTTC. It encodes CARTGGVRRFF.

The CDR3 nucleotides are TGTGCCAGCAGCTTAGGGGTGGGGGCCACTGAAGCTTTCTTT. Amino acids: CASSLGVGATEAFF. The chain recombines TRBV7-9 with TRBJ1-1; possibly TRBD1 for D (6 bases). Germline V gene sequence: CDR1 SEHNR, CDR2 FQNEAQ (reference sequence). V was clipped by 1 base and J by 4 bases, with 10 bases between them. The CDR3 sequence is 14 residues long.

This chain joins TRBV11-3 and TRBJ2-2; 10 nucleotides agree with TRBD1. After removal of 4 bases from V and 4 bases from J, the junction contained 6 bases not matched to a gene. The CDR3 runs to 16 residues. CDR1 is SGHNT, CDR2 YENEEA, per germline. For the CDR3, the DNA is TGTGCCAGCAGCTGGAGGGGACAGGGGCGCACCGGGGAGCTGTTTTTT. Residues: CASSWRGQGRTGELFF.

CDR3 protein: CASSLPGQGRNTIYF. CDR3 nucleotide sequence: TGTGCCAGCAGCCTTCCCGGACAGGGCAGAAACACCATATATTTT. This rearrangement joins TRBV9 to TRBJ1-3, with 8 nucleotides matching TRBD1. This CDR3 spans 15 amino acids. Trimming removed 4 bases from V and 5 bases from J; junction bases left unmatched: 8. In germline, CDR1 is SGDLS, CDR2 YYNGEE.

The rearrangement uses TRBV9 and TRBJ1-1; D possibly corresponds to TRBD1 (5 bases). V dropped 3 bases and J dropped 0 bases, with 12 bases sitting between them. The CDR3 covers 15 residues. The germline CDR1 and CDR2 sequences are SGDLS and YYNGEE. The CDR3 region has the DNA TGTGCCAGCAGCGGAGGGGTCCTCATGAACACTGAAGCTTTCTTT. Protein sequence: CASSGGVLMNTEAFF.

J is TRBJ2-5 and V is TRBV5-1; D gene unclear. Germline V lookup: CDR1 SGHRS, CDR2 YFSETQ. The CDR3 length is 17 residues. V was trimmed by 2 bases and J by 0 bases, leaving 17 bases between them. For the CDR3, the DNA is TGCGCCAGCAGCTTTAAGACTTTTGTTTGGTACCAAGAGACCCAGTACTTC. Its translation: CASSFKTFVWYQETQYF.

This sequence joins TRBV28 and TRBJ1-1; no reliable D call. The germline V and J ends were trimmed by 11 bases and 0 bases, with 13 bases remaining between them. CDR3 length: 13 residues. Germline CDR1 is MDHEN and CDR2 is SYDVKM. CDR3 region: CACHDWVNTEAFF. DNA for the CDR3: TGTGCCTGTCATGATTGGGTGAACACTGAAGCTTTCTTT.

The chain employs TRBV7-2 and TRBJ1-1; D unresolved. The CDR3 runs 14 residues. Trimming shortened V by 5 bases and J by 5 bases, and 15 bases separated the two germline ends. Germline V gene data show CDR1 as SGHTA and CDR2 as FQGNSA. The CDR3 DNA reads as TGTGCCAGCAGCCCCCCAGCGGTTGGAACTGAAGCTTTCTTT. This encodes CASSPPAVGTEAFF.

This clone was observed a few times. At the DNA level, this CDR3 is encoded by other sequences in the same sample as well. Here the CDR3 reads CASTPAGSGNTIYF. CDR3 nucleotides: TGCGCCAGCACCCCTGCCGGCTCTGGAAACACCATATATTTT. This sequence joins TRBV5-1 and TRBJ1-3; D is unclear. Germline CDR1 reads SGHRS; CDR2 reads YFSETQ. This CDR3 has 14 amino acids. Trimming left V 6 bases short and J 0 bases short, with 10 bases between.

The chain joins TRBV30 to TRBJ1-4; TRBD1 is a possible D gene (6 bases). Germline values: CDR1 GTSNPN, CDR2 SVGIG (reference sequence). Trimming left V 1 base short and J 6 bases short, with 15 bases between. The CDR3 is made up of 15 amino acids. The CDR3 DNA reads TGTGCCTGGAGTGCGGGGGGCCGCCTGGATGAAAAACTGTTTTTT. Translation gives CAWSAGGRLDEKLFF.

This clone was seen a few times. One end of the junction varies from germline; a read error may be responsible. The chain joins TRBV7-9 to TRBJ1-2; tentative D call: TRBD1 (5 bases). The CDR3 has 14 amino acids. Germline CDR1 and CDR2: SEHNR and FQNEAQ (reference sequence). DNA of the CDR3: TGTGCCAGCAGTTATACCGGGACCCAAGGAGAGGTATCCTTC. Amino acids: CASSYTGTQGEVSF.

This rearrangement joins TRBV6-2 or TRBV6-3 to TRBJ1-2, with D unresolved. Germline CDR1 reads MNHEY; CDR2 reads SVGEGT. The CDR3 runs to 13 residues. V lost 6 bases and J 4 bases, leaving 12 bases between the germline ends. The CDR3 nucleotides are TGTGCCAGCAGCCCGACACAAGGCTATGGCTACACCTTC. Its protein product is CASSPTQGYGYTF.

The V call is TRBV9, the J call TRBJ2-7; D perhaps matches TRBD1 (6 bases). The V gene's germline CDR1 is SGDLS and CDR2 YYNGEE. The CDR3 covers 13 residues. Trimming left V 4 bases short and J 3 bases short, with 11 bases between. The CDR3 reads CASSSTQGYEQYF. The CDR3 DNA sequence: TGTGCCAGCAGCTCAACACAGGGCTACGAGCAGTACTTC.

The chain uses TRBV9 and TRBJ2-1; D not certain. CDR1 and CDR2 (germline): SGDLS, YYNGEE. This CDR3 is 13 amino acids long. Trimming took 4 bases from V and 10 from J, leaving 15 bases between them. CDR3 nucleotides: TGTGCCAGCAGCTTCCCGGACGGGTGGGAGCAGTTCTTC. It encodes CASSFPDGWEQFF. The full variable domain, its missing parts supplied by reference TRBV9 and TRBJ2-1, is DSGVTQTPKHLITATGQRVTLRCSPRSGDLSVYWYQQSLDQGLQFLIQYYNGEERAKGNILERFSAQQFPDLHSELNLSSLELGDSALYFCASSFPDGWEQFFGPGTRLTVL.

This chain joins TRBV30 and TRBJ1-2; possibly TRBD1 for D (6 bases). V dropped 3 bases and J dropped 0 bases, with 11 bases sitting between them. Germline CDR1 is GTSNPN and CDR2 is SVGIG (reference sequence). The CDR3 runs 14 residues. The CDR3 DNA sequence: TGTGCCTGGAGAGGAGGGGGAACTAACTATGGCTACACCTTC. It encodes CAWRGGGTNYGYTF.

This clone was seen just once. The rearrangement links TRBV7-6 to TRBJ1-6; 8 bases line up with TRBD1. CDR1 SGHVS and CDR2 FNYEAQ come from the germline V gene. The V gene end was trimmed by 0 bases and the J gene end by 2 bases; junction bases not matched to a gene: 3. The CDR3 runs to 17 residues. The CDR3 here is CASSLAQGVTYNSPLHF. The DNA for the CDR3 is TGTGCCAGCAGCTTAGCACAGGGGGTAACCTATAATTCACCCCTCCACTTT.

The chain links TRBV6-5 to TRBJ1-5; D perhaps matches TRBD1 (5 bases). The germline CDR1 and CDR2 sequences are MNHEY and SVGAGI. There are 14 residues in the CDR3. The V gene lost 7 bases and the J gene lost 1 base, with 11 bases spanning the gap. The CDR3 loop reads CASTAGGSNQPQHF. CDR3 DNA sequence: TGTGCCAGCACCGCCGGGGGAAGCAATCAGCCCCAGCATTTT.